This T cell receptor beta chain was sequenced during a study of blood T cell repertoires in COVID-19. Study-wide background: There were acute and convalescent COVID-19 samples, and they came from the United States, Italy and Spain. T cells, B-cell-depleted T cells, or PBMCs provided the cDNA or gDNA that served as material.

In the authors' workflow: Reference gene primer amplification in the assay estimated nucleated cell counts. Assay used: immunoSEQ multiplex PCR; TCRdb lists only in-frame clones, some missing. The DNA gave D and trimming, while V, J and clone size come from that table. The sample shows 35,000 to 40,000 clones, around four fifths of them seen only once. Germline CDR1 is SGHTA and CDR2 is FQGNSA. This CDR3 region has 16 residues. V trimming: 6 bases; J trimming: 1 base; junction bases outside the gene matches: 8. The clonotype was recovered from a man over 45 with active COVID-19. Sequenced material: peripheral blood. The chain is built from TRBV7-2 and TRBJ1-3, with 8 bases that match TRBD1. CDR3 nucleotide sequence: TGTGCCAGCAGGCCCGGACAGGGTATATCTGGAAACACCATATATTTT. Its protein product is CASRPGQGISGNTIYF.